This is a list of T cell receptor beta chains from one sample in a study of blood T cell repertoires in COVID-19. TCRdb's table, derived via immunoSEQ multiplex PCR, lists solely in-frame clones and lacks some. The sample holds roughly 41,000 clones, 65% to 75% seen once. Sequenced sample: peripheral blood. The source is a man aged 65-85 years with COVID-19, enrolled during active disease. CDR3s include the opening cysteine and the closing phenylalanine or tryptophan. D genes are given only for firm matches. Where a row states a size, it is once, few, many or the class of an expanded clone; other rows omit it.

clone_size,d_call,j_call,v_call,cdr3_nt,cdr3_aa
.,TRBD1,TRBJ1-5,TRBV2,TGTGCCAGCAAATGGGACAGTTCAGTTCATAGCAATCAGCCCCAGCATTTT,CASKWDSSVHSNQPQHF
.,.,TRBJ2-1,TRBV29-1,TGCAGCGTTGAAGATCCTGGGAGGAATGAGCAGTTCTTC,CSVEDPGRNEQFF
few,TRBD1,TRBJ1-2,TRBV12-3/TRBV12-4,TGTGCCAGCAGTTTATATGACAGGGATGGCTACACCTTC,CASSLYDRDGYTF
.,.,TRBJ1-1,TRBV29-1,TGCAGCGTTGAAACGAACCCAGGGTTGACTTTCTTT,CSVETNPGLTFF
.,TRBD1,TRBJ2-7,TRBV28,TGTGCCAGCAGGACCAGACAGGGGGCGCGTGAGCAGTACTTC,CASRTRQGAREQYF
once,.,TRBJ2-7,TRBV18,TGTGCCAGCTCACCTGCAGGGTTCCTTCTAGAGCAGTACTTC,CASSPAGFLLEQYF
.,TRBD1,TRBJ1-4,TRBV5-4,TGTGCCAGCAGCTTCTTTACCGGGACAGGCCGTTCTGTTAATGAAAAACTGTTTTTT,CASSFFTGTGRSVNEKLFF
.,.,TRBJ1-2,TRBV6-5,TGTGCCAGCTCCCAGGGGGGCTACACCTTC,CASSQGGYTF
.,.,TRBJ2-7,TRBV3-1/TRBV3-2,TGTGCCAGCAGCCACCTAACAGGGCACGCTACCTACGAGCAGTACTTC,CASSHLTGHATYEQYF
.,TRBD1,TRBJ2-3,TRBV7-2,TGTGCCAGCAGCGATAAAGGGACAGCTAGCACAGATACGCAGTATTTT,CASSDKGTASTDTQYF
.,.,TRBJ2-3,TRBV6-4,TGTGCCAGCAGCCGGGGGTGGCGGCTCACAGATACGCAGTATTTT,CASSRGWRLTDTQYF
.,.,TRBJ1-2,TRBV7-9,TGTGCCAGCAGCCCGTCCCGAGGAGTTGGTGGCTACACCTTC,CASSPSRGVGGYTF
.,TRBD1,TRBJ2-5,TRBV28,TGTGCCAGCAGTGCAGGGGGACAGCTCCAAGAGACCCAGTACTTC,CASSAGGQLQETQYF
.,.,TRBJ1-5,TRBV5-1,TGCGCCAGCAGCCTTACTCGGGGAGGCAATCAGCCCCAGCATTTT,CASSLTRGGNQPQHF
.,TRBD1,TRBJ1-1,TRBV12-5,TGTGCTAGTGGCAACACAGGGGCTACTGAAGCTTTCTTT,CASGNTGATEAFF
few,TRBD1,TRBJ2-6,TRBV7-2,TGTGCCAGCAGCCCAAATTCCCAGGGAAATTCAGGGGGCGTCCTGACTTTC,CASSPNSQGNSGGVLTF
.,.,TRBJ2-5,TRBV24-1,TGTGCCACCAGTGAGAGTCCGGGGCAAGAGACCCAGTACTTC,CATSESPGQETQYF
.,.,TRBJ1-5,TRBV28,TGTGCCAGCAGGGCTCAGGGGCCAAATCAGCCCCAGCATTTT,CASRAQGPNQPQHF
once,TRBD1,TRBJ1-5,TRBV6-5,TGTGCCAGCAGTTACACGACAGGGTCGGATCAGCCCCAGCATTTT,CASSYTTGSDQPQHF
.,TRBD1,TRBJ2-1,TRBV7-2,TGTGCCAGCAGCTTAGACAGGGGCGGTTACAATGAGCAGTTCTTC,CASSLDRGGYNEQFF
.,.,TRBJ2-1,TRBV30,TGTGCCTGGAGTGTTGGAACAGTTTATGGGCAGTTCTTC,CAWSVGTVYGQFF
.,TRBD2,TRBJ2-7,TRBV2,TGTGCCAGCAGTCTGGGACTAGCCTCCTACGAGCAGTACTTC,CASSLGLASYEQYF
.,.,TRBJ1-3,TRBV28,TGTGCCAGCAGTGAGTCTGGAAACACCATATATTTT,CASSESGNTIYF
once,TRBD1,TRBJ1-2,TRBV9,TGTGCCAGCAGCGTAGGGGACAGGGGCCTTTTCAGTGGCTACACCTTC,CASSVGDRGLFSGYTF
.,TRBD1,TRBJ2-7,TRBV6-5,TGTGCCAGCAGTCCCCGGACAGGGGCCCGCTACGAGCAGTACTTC,CASSPRTGARYEQYF
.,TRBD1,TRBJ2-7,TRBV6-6,TGTGCCAGCAGCATCGGGACAGTTTCCTACGAGCAGTACTTC,CASSIGTVSYEQYF
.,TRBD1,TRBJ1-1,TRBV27,TGTGCCAGCACCCGAACGACAGGGAGGAACACTGAAGCTTTCTTT,CASTRTTGRNTEAFF
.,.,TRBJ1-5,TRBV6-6,TGTGCCAGCAGTTACTCTGAGAGTAATCAGCCCCAGCATTTT,CASSYSESNQPQHF
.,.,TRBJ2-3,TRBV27,TGTGCCAGCAGTTTAAACATCGCCACAGATACGCAGTATTTT,CASSLNIATDTQYF
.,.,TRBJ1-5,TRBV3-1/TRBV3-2,TGTGCCAGCAGCCCGACCCCCACAGGTCAGCCCCAGCATTTT,CASSPTPTGQPQHF
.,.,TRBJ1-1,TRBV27,TGTGCCAGCAGCTTAGAGGAGGACACTGAAGCTTTCTTT,CASSLEEDTEAFF
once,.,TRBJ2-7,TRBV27,TGTGCCAGCAGTTTTGTGGGCTTTAGCTCCTACGAGCAGTACTTC,CASSFVGFSSYEQYF
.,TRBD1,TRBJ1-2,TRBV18,TGTGCCAGCTCACCTGGGACAGACCGCCCCTATGGCTACACCTTC,CASSPGTDRPYGYTF
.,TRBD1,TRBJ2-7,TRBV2,TGTGCCAGCATTCGGGACAGGGGGTCCTACGAGCAGTACTTC,CASIRDRGSYEQYF
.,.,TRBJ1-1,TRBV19,TGTGCCAGTAGTACGGTTGGCACTGAAGCTTTCTTT,CASSTVGTEAFF
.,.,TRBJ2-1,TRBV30,TGTGCCTGGAGTGGGGTGGGAGGCCCCCATCAGTCTGGGCAGTTCTTC,CAWSGVGGPHQSGQFF
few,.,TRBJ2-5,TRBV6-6,TGTGCCAGCTCACCGGGACAACAAGAGACCCAGTACTTC,CASSPGQQETQYF
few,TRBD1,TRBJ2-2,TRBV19,TGTGCCAGTAGTAAAGACAGGGGCTGGTACACCGGGGAGCTGTTTTTT,CASSKDRGWYTGELFF
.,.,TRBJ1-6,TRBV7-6,TGTGCCAGCAGCTCTCGAACCAGGTCTAATTCACCCCTCCACTTT,CASSSRTRSNSPLHF
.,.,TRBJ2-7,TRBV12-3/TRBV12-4,TGTGCCAGCAGTACCGGGTCCAAGGGGCAGCAGTACTTC,CASSTGSKGQQYF
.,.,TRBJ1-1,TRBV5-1,TGCGCCAGCAGCTTTAGCCGACAGGAGAACACTGAAGCTTTCTTT,CASSFSRQENTEAFF
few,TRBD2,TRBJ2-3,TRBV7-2,TGTGCCAGCAGCCCTGACCGACTAGCGGGGTCAGATACGCAGTATTTT,CASSPDRLAGSDTQYF
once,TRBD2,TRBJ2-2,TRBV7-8,TGTGCCAGCAGCTTAGCCCCTCCGGGGGGGCGCTATGGCGGGGAGCTGTTTTTT,CASSLAPPGGRYGGELFF
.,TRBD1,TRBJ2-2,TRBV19,TGTGCCAGTAGTTACCCCGGGACAGGGAGAACCGGGGAGCTGTTTTTT,CASSYPGTGRTGELFF
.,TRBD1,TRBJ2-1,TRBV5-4,TGTGCCAGCAGCGGGACAGGGGCATCGCGAAGTGAGCAGTTCTTC,CASSGTGASRSEQFF
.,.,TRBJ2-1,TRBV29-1,TGCAGCGCTGGACAGGGAGGGATAAACAATGAGCAGTTCTTC,CSAGQGGINNEQFF
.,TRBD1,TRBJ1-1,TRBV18,TGTGCCAGCTCAGAACAGGGGCCCGGGAACACTGAAGCTTTCTTT,CASSEQGPGNTEAFF
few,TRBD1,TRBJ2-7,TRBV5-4,TGTGCCAGCAGCTCTACAGGGGGCCAGACCTACGAGCAGTACTTC,CASSSTGGQTYEQYF
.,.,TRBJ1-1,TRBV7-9,TGTGCCAGCAGCTTAGCGCCAGGGGCCGTGAACACTGAAGCTTTCTTT,CASSLAPGAVNTEAFF
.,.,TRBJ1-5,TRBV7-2,TGTGCCAGCAGCCGGGAGGGAAGACAGCCCCAGCATTTT,CASSREGRQPQHF
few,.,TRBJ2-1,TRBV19,TGTGCCAGTAGTATACTAGCAGGCGAGCAGTTCTTC,CASSILAGEQFF
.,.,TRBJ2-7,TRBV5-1,TGCGCCAGCCAGCTAAGGGCCGGTGATATACAGGTCTACGAGCAGTACTTC,CASQLRAGDIQVYEQYF
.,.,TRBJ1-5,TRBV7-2,TGTGCCAGCAGGTTAGGTGGCGCGGGCAATCAGCCCCAGCATTTT,CASRLGGAGNQPQHF
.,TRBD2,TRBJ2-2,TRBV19,TGTGCCAGTACCCCATTTGGACTAGCGGTGAACACCGGGGAGCTGTTTTTT,CASTPFGLAVNTGELFF
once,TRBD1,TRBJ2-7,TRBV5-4,TGTGCCAGCACCTTACAGGGGGACTACGAGCAGTACTTC,CASTLQGDYEQYF
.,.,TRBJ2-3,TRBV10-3,TGTGCCATCAGTGAGTCGGTTAAGGCGGGAGATACGCAGTATTTT,CAISESVKAGDTQYF